This T cell receptor beta chain was profiled in a study of T cells in Graves' hyperthyroidism and ophthalmopathy. Deletions cut 5 bases from V and 3 bases from J, with 20 bases between. The CDR3 is 16 residues long. Looked up from germline, CDR1 is MNHNS and CDR2 is SASEGT. Only a few counts were recorded for this clonotype. There were TCR beta CDR3 regions amplified from RNA transcripts. First-round RT-PCR of the TCR CDR3 relied on the HTBI primer set. TCRdb independently ran MiXCR on the multiplex PCR reads; one entry per CDR3 protein. The sample carries some 460,000 distinct CDR3 sequences, approximately 14% recorded once.

Sequences were obtained from blood. The V call is TRBV6-1, the J call TRBJ2-7; D tentatively fits TRBD1 or TRBD2 (5 bases each). The origin of this receptor is a woman aged 18-30 years with Graves' hyperthyroidism. The CDR3 sequence is CASSRLKRGRHYEQYF. In nucleotides, the CDR3 is TGTGCCAGCAGTAGGCTGAAGAGGGGAAGACACTACGAGCAGTACTTC.